The text below deals with one TCR beta chain. Antigen specificity is unknown. This sample is part of a study of T cells in localized non-small cell lung cancer. Findings and caveats of the study: Detection in adjacent lung was observed for a median about 56 of the top 100 tumor clones. Sequence data derive from only one tumor region, so heterogeneity remains possible. Patients showing higher blood T cell density tended to see longer overall survival. Compared with tumor, uninvolved adjacent lung displayed greater T cell clonality, ranking highest overall.

CDR1 and CDR2 (germline): SGHRS, YFSETQ. This CDR3 comprises 15 residues. Between the trimmed V and J ends, which lost 0 bases and 4 bases, there was a span of 13 bases. Measured with immunoSEQ multiplex PCR; TCRdb has only the in-frame clones, and not every one. The sample shows tens of thousands of clones, more than 75% of them seen only once. The gene calls are TRBV5-1 and TRBJ2-5; the D gene is possibly TRBD2 (5 bases). The material was peripheral blood, obtained before any cancer treatment. The source of this sequence is a woman aged 35-70 years with stage I squamous cell lung carcinoma. CDR3 DNA: TGCGCCAGCAGCTTGGTTTCCGGGGATCGAGAGACCCAGTACTTC. It specifies CASSLVSGDRETQYF.